These 23 T cell receptor beta chains were sequenced from one sample in a study of blood T cell repertoires in COVID-19. The method was immunoSEQ multiplex PCR; TCRdb's version includes in-frame clones alone and lacks a portion of them. The sample consists of about 88,000 clones, more than 90% of them appearing once. Sequencing used peripheral blood. Every receptor here comes from a man aged 60-69 years with acute or convalescent COVID-19.

The genes are TRBV7-8 and TRBJ2-4; TRBD1 aligns across 10 bases. Germline V gives CDR1 SGHVS, CDR2 FQNEAQ. V trimming: 4 bases; J trimming: 7 bases; junction bases outside the gene matches: 7. The CDR3 extends over 15 amino acids. CDR3 in amino acids: CASSWAGQGINIQYF. The CDR3 bases are TGTGCCAGCAGCTGGGCGGGACAGGGGATCAACATTCAGTACTTC.

This chain links TRBV6-5 with TRBJ2-7; 7 bases are shared with TRBD2. Germline-derived CDR1 and CDR2 are MNHEY and SVGAGI. V was pared by 2 bases and J by 7 bases, with 8 bases of the junction left unmatched. The CDR3 covers 14 residues. CDR3 nucleotide sequence: TGTGCCAGCAGTTACGGCGGACTAGGGATTGAGCAGTACTTC. Protein: CASSYGGLGIEQYF.

This chain joins TRBV4-3 and TRBJ2-4; possible D gene TRBD1, 6 bases. This CDR3 comprises 16 residues. Germline CDR1 and CDR2: LGHNA and YSLEER. V was trimmed by 3 bases and J by 8 bases, leaving 20 bases between them. The CDR3 loop reads CASSQGTRGPGDIQYF. CDR3 bases: TGCGCCAGCAGCCAGGGGACAAGGGGCCCAGGGGACATTCAGTACTTC.

J is TRBJ2-7 and V is TRBV7-9; TRBD1 aligns across 8 bases. This CDR3 spans 12 amino acids. Per the germline V gene, CDR1 is SEHNR and CDR2 is FQNEAQ (reference sequence). J was trimmed by 7 bases and V by 3 bases; bases with no gene match: 2. CDR3 residues: CASSFTGGEQYF. The DNA of the CDR3 is TGTGCCAGCAGCTTCACAGGGGGAGAGCAGTACTTC.

This rearrangement joins TRBV28 to TRBJ2-7, with 9 bases that match TRBD2. CDR1 MDHEN and CDR2 SYDVKM come from the germline V gene. With V trimmed by 5 bases and J by 2 bases, 7 bases remained unmatched. The CDR3 length is 15 residues. CDR3 amino acids: CASSPPSGAAYEQYF. CDR3 bases: TGTGCCAGCAGTCCGCCTAGCGGGGCGGCCTACGAGCAGTACTTC.

V and J are TRBV19 and TRBJ2-7, with D maybe TRBD2 (5 bases). The V end lost 5 bases, the J end lost 4 bases, and 15 bases lay between the germline ends. There are 14 residues in the CDR3. CDR1 and CDR2 from the germline V gene are LNHDA and SQIVND (reference sequence). CDR3 residues: CASSFRGEIYEQYF. The DNA for the CDR3 is TGTGCCAGTAGTTTCCGGGGAGAGATATACGAGCAGTACTTC.

This chain uses TRBV7-9 with TRBJ2-3, with D maybe TRBD2 (5 bases). From germline, CDR1 is SEHNR and CDR2 FQNEAQ (reference sequence). The CDR3 totals 16 residues. The V gene lost 5 bases and the J gene lost 4 bases, with 19 bases spanning the gap. CDR3 DNA: TGTGCCAGCAGCCCCCTAACTAGTTTCCTGCCAGATACGCAGTATTTT. This sequence encodes CASSPLTSFLPDTQYF.

This chain uses TRBV6-5 with TRBJ2-7; a possible D gene is TRBD1 (6 bases). Germline assignment: CDR1 MNHEY and CDR2 SVGAGI. Between the trimmed V and J ends, which lost 8 bases and 2 bases, there was a span of 13 bases. The CDR3 sequence is 13 residues long. The chain's CDR3 is CASRYRDPYEQYF. In DNA, the CDR3 is TGTGCCAGCCGATACAGGGACCCCTACGAGCAGTACTTC.

A few counts support this clone. The chain uses TRBV6-1 and TRBJ2-1, with no clear D. V was cut by 1 base and J by 0 bases, with 13 bases left in between. This CDR3 has 17 residues. Germline CDR1 reads MNHNS; CDR2 reads SASEGT. Written as DNA, the CDR3 is TGTGCCAGCAGTGAAGGGGCCGGTGCCAGCTCCTACAATGAGCAGTTCTTC. Its translation: CASSEGAGASSYNEQFF.

This clone was recorded only once. The chain couples TRBV7-9 to TRBJ2-1; TRBD2 is a possible D gene (6 bases). Germline CDR1 SEHNR, CDR2 FQNEAQ (reference sequence). V shed 3 bases and J shed 6 bases, with 12 bases lying between them. This CDR3 spans 14 amino acids. The CDR3 loop reads CASSFRERINEQFF. The CDR3 DNA reads TGTGCCAGCAGCTTCCGGGAGAGGATCAATGAGCAGTTCTTC.

This clone was detected only once. The genes are TRBV19 and TRBJ2-7, with TRBD2 identical over 12 bases. Germline assignment: CDR1 LNHDA and CDR2 SQIVND (reference sequence). This CDR3 comprises 16 residues. V lost 2 bases, J lost 5 bases, and 7 bases stayed unmatched. The CDR3 here is CASSINRLAGVHEQYF. For the CDR3, the DNA is TGTGCCAGTAGTATAAATCGACTAGCGGGAGTCCACGAGCAGTACTTC.

The chain has TRBV19 and TRBJ1-5, with D tentatively TRBD1 (5 bases). In germline, CDR1 is LNHDA, CDR2 SQIVND (reference sequence). V lost 6 bases, J lost 2 bases, and 5 bases lay in between. The CDR3 is 12 residues long. CDR3 DNA: TGTGCCAGTAGAGGGGGCAATCAGCCCCAGCATTTT. As protein: CASRGGNQPQHF.

The rearrangement joins TRBV7-8 to TRBJ2-2; 7 bases are a match to TRBD1. This CDR3 has 17 residues. J was trimmed by 2 bases and V by 1 base; bases with no gene match: 7. Germline lookup yields CDR1 SGHVS and CDR2 FQNEAQ. The CDR3 sequence is CASSLDRDSSNTGELFF. As DNA, the CDR3 is TGTGCCAGCAGCTTAGACCGGGACAGTTCAAACACCGGGGAGCTGTTTTTT.

The chain recombines TRBV11-1 with TRBJ2-5; 9 bases align to TRBD2. CDR3 length equals 16 residues. J gave up 4 bases and V 2 bases, and 8 bases lay outside the gene matches. Germline CDR1 SGHAT, CDR2 FQDESV (reference sequence). The DNA for the CDR3 is TGTGCCAGCAGCTTAAGCGCGGGAGGGGTCTCAGAGACCCAGTACTTC. Amino acids: CASSLSAGGVSETQYF.

This clone was observed once. J is TRBJ2-3 and V is TRBV5-4; 8 bases line up with TRBD1. In germline, CDR1 is SGHNT, CDR2 YYREEE (reference sequence). The CDR3 consists of 14 residues. Germline trimming cut 3 bases from V and 3 bases from J; bases unmatched to any gene: 3. The DNA of the CDR3 is TGTGCCAGCAGCTCTGGACAGGGAACAGATACGCAGTATTTT. Translation gives CASSSGQGTDTQYF.

This clone was observed once. The CDR3 nucleotides read TGCGCCAGCAGCTTCCTACTAGCGGGAGCGGCAGATACGCAGTATTTT. Encoded protein: CASSFLLAGAADTQYF. This chain links TRBV5-1 with TRBJ2-3, with 11 bases lining up with TRBD2. CDR1 and CDR2 (germline): SGHRS, YFSETQ. With 2 bases clipped from V and 4 bases from J, the junction kept 6 bases outside the gene matches. This CDR3 has 16 amino acids.

The chain recombines TRBV7-2 with TRBJ2-5, with 10 nucleotides matching TRBD2. The CDR3 is 16 residues long. Germline CDR1 and CDR2: SGHTA and FQGNSA. V dropped 5 bases and J dropped 4; count of bases not matched to a gene: 10. This chain's CDR3 is CASSPTGSSGRETQYF. In DNA, the CDR3 is TGTGCCAGCAGCCCGACAGGGTCTAGCGGGAGAGAGACCCAGTACTTC.

The rearrangement uses TRBV10-3 and TRBJ1-6; 8 bases align to TRBD1. Germline V gene sequence: CDR1 ENHRY, CDR2 SYGVKD. Trimming cost V 8 bases and J 9 bases; bases outside gene matches: 6. This CDR3 is 13 amino acids long. The CDR3 region is CAILSDRGSPLHF. The DNA of the CDR3 is TGTGCCATCCTGAGCGACAGGGGTTCACCCCTCCACTTT.

The chain employs TRBV10-2 and TRBJ1-2; no clear D. Deletions cut 0 bases from V and 5 bases from J, with 13 bases between. The germline CDR1 and CDR2 sequences are WSHSY and SAAADI. This CDR3 is 15 amino acids long. Here the CDR3 DNA reads TGCGCCAGCAGTGAGTCGGTGGGCAGAACTTATGGCTACACCTTC. Its protein product is CASSESVGRTYGYTF.

The chain employs TRBV2 and TRBJ2-5, with a possible D match to TRBD1 (5 bases). Germline V gene data show CDR1 as SNHLY and CDR2 as FYNNEI. The ends were cut back, 0 bases at V and 4 bases at J, with 12 bases in the middle. The CDR3 has 15 residues. In DNA, the CDR3 is TGTGCCAGCAGTGAAGCGGTAACAGGTCGAGAGACCCAGTACTTC. It is translated as CASSEAVTGRETQYF.

V usage is TRBV11-2 and J usage is TRBJ2-5; D may be TRBD1 (6 bases). Trimming cost V 0 bases and J 5 bases, with 7 bases left between them. The CDR3 has 13 residues. Germline V CDR1 and CDR2: SGHAT, FQNNGV. CDR3 loop: CASSLEGAETQYF. CDR3 DNA sequence: TGTGCCAGCAGCTTAGAGGGGGCCGAGACCCAGTACTTC.

J is TRBJ2-5 and V is TRBV5-5; 8 nucleotides match TRBD2. V gave up 3 bases and J gave up 4 bases; unmatched junction bases: 8. Germline lookup yields CDR1 SGHKS and CDR2 YYEKEE (reference sequence). There are 15 residues in the CDR3. DNA of the CDR3: TGTGCCAGCAGCTCCGAGCGGGAGAGTGGAGAGACCCAGTACTTC. This codes for CASSSERESGETQYF.

The genes are TRBV12-3 or TRBV12-4 and TRBJ1-5; D is undetermined. With 4 bases removed from V and 8 bases from J, the gap between germline ends came to 9 bases. This CDR3 contains 12 residues. CDR3 amino acids: CASSSRVEPQHF. CDR3 nucleotides: TGTGCCAGCAGTTCACGGGTAGAGCCCCAGCATTTT.